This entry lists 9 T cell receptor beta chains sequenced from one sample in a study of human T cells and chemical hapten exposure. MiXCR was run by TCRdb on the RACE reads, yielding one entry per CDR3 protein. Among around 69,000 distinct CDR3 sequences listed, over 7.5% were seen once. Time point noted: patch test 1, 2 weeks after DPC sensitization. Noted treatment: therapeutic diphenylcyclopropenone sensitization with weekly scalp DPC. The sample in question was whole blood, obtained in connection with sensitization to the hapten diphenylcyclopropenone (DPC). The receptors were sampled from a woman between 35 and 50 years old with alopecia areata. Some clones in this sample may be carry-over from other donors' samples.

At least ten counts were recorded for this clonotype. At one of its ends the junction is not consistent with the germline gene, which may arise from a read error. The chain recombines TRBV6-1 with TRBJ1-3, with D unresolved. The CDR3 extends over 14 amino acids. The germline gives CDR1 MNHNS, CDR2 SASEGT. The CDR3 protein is CASSEQPSENTIYF. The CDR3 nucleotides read TGTGCCAGCAGTGAACAGCCCTCTGAAAACACCATATATTTT.

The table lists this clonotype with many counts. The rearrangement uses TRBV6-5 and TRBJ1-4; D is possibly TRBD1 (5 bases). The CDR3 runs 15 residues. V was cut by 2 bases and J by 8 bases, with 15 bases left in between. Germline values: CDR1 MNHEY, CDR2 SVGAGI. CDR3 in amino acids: CASSYDGQGWEKLFF. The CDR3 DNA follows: TGTGCCAGCAGTTACGACGGGCAGGGTTGGGAAAAACTGTTTTTT.

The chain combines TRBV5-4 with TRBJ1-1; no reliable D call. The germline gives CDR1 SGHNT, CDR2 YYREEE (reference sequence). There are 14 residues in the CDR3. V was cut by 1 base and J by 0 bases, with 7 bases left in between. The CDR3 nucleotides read TGTGCCAGCAGCTTGCTAGGATTGAACACTGAAGCTTTCTTT. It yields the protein CASSLLGLNTEAFF. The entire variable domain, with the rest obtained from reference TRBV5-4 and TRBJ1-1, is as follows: ETGVTQSPTHLIKTRGQQVTLRCSSQSGHNTVSWYQQALGQGPQFIFQYYREEENGRGNFPPRFSGLQFPNYSSELNVNALELDDSALYLCASSLLGLNTEAFFGQGTRLTVV.

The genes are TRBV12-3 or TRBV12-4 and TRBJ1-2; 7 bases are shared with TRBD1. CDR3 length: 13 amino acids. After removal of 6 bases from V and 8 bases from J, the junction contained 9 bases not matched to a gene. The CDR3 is CASSPNRGRGYTF. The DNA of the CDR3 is TGTGCCAGCAGCCCGAACAGGGGTAGGGGCTACACCTTC.

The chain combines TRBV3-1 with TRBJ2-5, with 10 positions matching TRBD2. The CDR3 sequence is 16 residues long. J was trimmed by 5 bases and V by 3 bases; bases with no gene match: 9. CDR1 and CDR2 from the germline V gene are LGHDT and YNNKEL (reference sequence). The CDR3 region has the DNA TGTGCCAGCAGCCAGGGACTAGCGTTCTCGGGGGAGACCCAGTACTTC. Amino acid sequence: CASSQGLAFSGETQYF.

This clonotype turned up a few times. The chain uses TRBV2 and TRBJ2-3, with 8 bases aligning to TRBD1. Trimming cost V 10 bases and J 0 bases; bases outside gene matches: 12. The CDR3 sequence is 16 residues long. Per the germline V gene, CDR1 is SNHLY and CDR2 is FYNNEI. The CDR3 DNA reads TGTGCCACCCACCCGCCGACAGGGGCTAGCACAGATACGCAGTATTTT. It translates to CATHPPTGASTDTQYF.

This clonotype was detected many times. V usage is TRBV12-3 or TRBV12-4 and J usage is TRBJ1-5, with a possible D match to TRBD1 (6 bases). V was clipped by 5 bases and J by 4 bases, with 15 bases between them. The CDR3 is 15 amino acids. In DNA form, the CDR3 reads TGTGCCAGCAGTAAGGAGACAGGTGGAAATCAGCCCCAGCATTTT. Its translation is CASSKETGGNQPQHF.

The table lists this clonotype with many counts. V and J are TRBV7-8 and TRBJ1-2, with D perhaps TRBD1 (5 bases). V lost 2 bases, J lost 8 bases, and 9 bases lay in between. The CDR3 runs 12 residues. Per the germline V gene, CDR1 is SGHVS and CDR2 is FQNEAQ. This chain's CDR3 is CASSLWRDGYTF. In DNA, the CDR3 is TGTGCCAGCAGCTTATGGCGGGACGGCTACACCTTC.

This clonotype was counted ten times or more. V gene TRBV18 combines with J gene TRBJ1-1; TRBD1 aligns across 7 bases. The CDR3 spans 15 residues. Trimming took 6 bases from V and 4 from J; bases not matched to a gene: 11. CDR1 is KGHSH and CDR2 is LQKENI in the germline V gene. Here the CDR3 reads CASSRDSSFGTEAFF. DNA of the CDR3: TGTGCCAGCTCGCGGGACAGTTCGTTCGGCACTGAAGCTTTCTTT.